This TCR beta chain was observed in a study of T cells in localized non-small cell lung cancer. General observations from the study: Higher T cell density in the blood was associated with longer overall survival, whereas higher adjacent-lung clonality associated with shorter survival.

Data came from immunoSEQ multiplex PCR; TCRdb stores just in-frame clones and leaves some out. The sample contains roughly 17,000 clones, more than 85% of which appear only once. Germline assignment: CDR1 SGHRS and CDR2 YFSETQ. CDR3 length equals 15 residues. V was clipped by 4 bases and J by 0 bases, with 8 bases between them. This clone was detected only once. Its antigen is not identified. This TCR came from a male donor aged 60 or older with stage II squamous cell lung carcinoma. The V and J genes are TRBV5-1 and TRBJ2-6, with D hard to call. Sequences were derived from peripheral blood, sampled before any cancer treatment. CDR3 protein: CASSPTGSGANVLTF. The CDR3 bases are TGCGCCAGCAGCCCGACGGGCTCTGGGGCCAACGTCCTGACTTTC.